Each of the 27 T cell receptor beta chains below was sequenced from the same sample in a study of tumor and adjacent non-tumor tissue in lung cancer. Three rounds of nested PCR, following a modified ARM-PCR protocol, produced the TCRbeta library. One entry per CDR3 protein, called by TCRdb with MiXCR from the multiplex PCR reads. This table has around 75,000 distinct CDR3 sequences, around 70% appearing once. No cell sorting was done before RNA was extracted from the tissue. More than 3 cm separated this lung sample from the edge of the tumor. Sequenced input: distant non-tumor lung tissue. Receptors were obtained from a woman in her 50s with non-small cell lung cancer.

As concerns this clonotype: One end of the junction is discordant with germline, which a read error may explain. The chain employs TRBV4-1 and TRBJ2-2; 11 bases align to TRBD2. The length of the CDR3 is 17 residues. Germline values: CDR1 MGHRA, CDR2 YSYEKL. CDR3 in amino acids: CASSQGFGLAGGGELLF. In DNA form, the CDR3 reads TGCGCCAGCAGCCAAGGTTTTGGGCTAGCGGGAGGCGGGGAGCTGCTTTTC.

This clonotype has only a few counts. The chain couples TRBV14 to TRBJ2-2; D may be TRBD2 (6 bases). V was cut by 1 base and J by 6 bases, with 9 bases left in between. Germline assignment: CDR1 SGHDN and CDR2 FVKESK. CDR3 length: 14 amino acids. The CDR3 reads CASSQVGEAGELFF. The DNA for the CDR3 is TGTGCCAGCAGCCAAGTTGGGGAGGCCGGGGAGCTGTTTTTT.

For this clonotype: The conserved phenylalanine or tryptophan normally closing the CDR3 is absent here, so this likely arose from a read error. The limits of the CDR3 on the DNA are not certain, so only TCRdb's listed CDR3 is given. The rearrangement joins TRBV20-1 to TRBJ1-5. CDR1 and CDR2 (germline): DFQATT, SNEGSKA (reference sequence). The CDR3 comprises 14 residues, both ends counted. This CDR3 reads CGVSREGSYQPQQS.

Notes on this clonotype: Germline is not matched at one junction end, which may reflect a read error. The chain has TRBV11-2 and TRBJ1-2; D is ambiguous. Per germline, CDR1 SGHAT and CDR2 FQNNGV. This CDR3 is 14 amino acids long. CDR3 coding DNA: TGTGCCAGCAGCTTAGGGGTGGTAAACTATGGCTACGCCTTC. Translation gives CASSLGVVNYGYAF.

This clonotype was counted at least ten times. The chain has TRBV12-3 or TRBV12-4 and TRBJ2-7, with D perhaps TRBD1 (5 bases). The CDR3 is 17 residues long. V lost 4 bases, J lost 0 bases, and 19 bases lay in between. The CDR3 loop reads CASSSPGQGYHSYEQYF. In DNA form, the CDR3 reads TGTGCCAGCAGTTCCCCCGGGCAGGGTTACCACTCCTACGAGCAGTACTTC.

As concerns this clonotype: It may be a read error: a sequence one base away is much more abundant. The gene calls are TRBV4-1 and TRBJ1-2; TRBD1 agrees at 8 bases. Per the germline V gene, CDR1 is MGHRA and CDR2 is YSYEKL. CDR3 size: 16 residues. The CDR3 region has the DNA TGCGTCAGCAGCCAAGCACGGACAGGGCCCCTTTATGGCTACACCTTC. Translation: CVSSQARTGPLYGYTF.

Points on this clonotype: Germline and junction disagree at one end, which may indicate a read error. V is TRBV20-1 and J is TRBJ2-6; 8 bases agree with TRBD1. The CDR3 length is 15 residues. The germline V gene has CDR1 DFQATT and CDR2 SNEGSKA (reference sequence). In nucleotides, the CDR3 is TGCAGTGGTATCGACAGGGGATCCGGGGCCAACCTCCTGACTTTC. Translation: CSGIDRGSGANLLTF.

This clonotype appeared a single time. A much bigger clone sits one base away, suggesting this may be a read error. V gene TRBV6-6 combines with J gene TRBJ1-5, with D unresolved. CDR1 and CDR2 from the germline V gene are MNHNY and SVGAGI (reference sequence). CDR3 size: 14 residues. The V gene lost 5 bases and the J gene lost 2 bases, with 10 bases spanning the gap. CDR3 in amino acids: CASSQTDRNQPQHF. The DNA of the CDR3 is TGTGCCAGCAGTCAAACAGATCGCAATCAGCCCCAGCATTTT.

About this clonotype itself: A much larger clone differs by one base, so this may be a read error. The chain is built from TRBV5-6 and TRBJ2-7, with a weak D call TRBD2 (6 bases). This CDR3 contains 18 residues. Germline loops: CDR1 SGHDT, CDR2 YYEEEE. The CDR3 loop is CASSFMLAENLGTYGQYF. The CDR3 DNA reads TGTGCCAGCAGCTTTATGTTAGCGGAGAACCTTGGCACCTACGGGCAGTACTTC. Full variable domain (rest looked up from reference TRBV5-6 and TRBJ2-7): DAGVTQSPTHLIKTRGQQVTLRCSPKSGHDTVSWYQQALGQGPQFIFQYYEEEERQRGNFPDRFSGHQFPNYSSELNVNALLLGDSALYLCASSFMLAENLGTYGQYFGPGTRLTVT.

As concerns this clonotype: The junction differs from germline at one of its ends, possibly a read error. This chain joins TRBV11-1 and TRBJ2-1; D is unclear. CDR3 size: 13 residues. Germline values: CDR1 SGHAT, CDR2 FQDESV (reference sequence). The CDR3 coding sequence is TGTGCCAGCAGCTTATCTCCTCTGGATGAGCACTTCTTC. Residues: CASSLSPLDEHFF.

The chain has TRBV28 and TRBJ2-1; 7 nucleotides line up with TRBD1. This CDR3 has 14 amino acids. The J segment lost 9 bases and the V segment lost 6 bases, leaving 11 bases of the junction unmatched. The germline V gene encodes CDR1 MDHEN and CDR2 SYDVKM. CDR3 amino acids: CASSLGQALGEQFF. In DNA form, the CDR3 reads TGTGCCAGCAGCTTAGGACAGGCTTTAGGTGAGCAGTTCTTC.

A single count supports this clonotype. This likely comes from a read error, as the CDR3 has no conserved phenylalanine or tryptophan at its end. CDR3 DNA sequence: TGTGCCAGTAGTATTGGCAGGGGGAACACTGAAGCTTTCATT. Protein product: CASSIGRGNTEAFI. This chain joins TRBV19 and TRBJ1-1; D possibly corresponds to TRBD1 (6 bases). Trimming took off 3 bases at V and 1 base at J, with 9 bases between the two ends. This CDR3 spans 14 amino acids. Germline V gene data show CDR1 as LNHDA and CDR2 as SQIVND (reference sequence).

Worth noting for this clonotype: Relative to the germline gene, one junction end is altered; a read error may explain this. This rearrangement joins TRBV20-1 to TRBJ2-7, with TRBD2 matching over 13 bases. The V gene's germline CDR1 is DFQATT and CDR2 SNEGSKA (reference sequence). The CDR3 loop spans 13 amino acids. CDR3 amino acids: CSLMGLAGPQQNF. The CDR3 DNA is TGCAGTCTCATGGGACTAGCGGGACCACAACAGAACTTC.

The J gene is TRBJ2-7, the V gene TRBV11-1; D gene unclear. Germline V gives CDR1 SGHAT, CDR2 FQDESV (reference sequence). The ends were cut back, 5 bases at V and 5 bases at J, with 22 bases in the middle. The CDR3 is made up of 16 amino acids. The CDR3 loop is CASSPHANTGRDEQYF. In nucleotides, the CDR3 is TGTGCCAGCAGCCCACATGCCAACACGGGTCGGGACGAGCAGTACTTC. Full variable domain (missing parts from reference TRBV11-1 and TRBJ2-7): EAEVAQSPRYKITEKSQAVAFWCDPISGHATLYWYRQILGQGPELLVQFQDESVVDDSQLPKDRFSAERLKGVDSTLKIQPAELGDSAMYLCASSPHANTGRDEQYFGPGTRLTVT.

This clonotype was recorded many times. The V call is TRBV6-2 or TRBV6-3, the J call TRBJ2-2; 8 bases fit TRBD2. Germline lookup yields CDR1 MNHEY and CDR2 SVGEGT. The CDR3 covers 18 residues. The V segment lost 0 bases and the J segment 4 bases; nucleotides outside the gene matches: 10. The CDR3 DNA is TGTGCCAGCAGTTACTCCTCCCAGGGACTAGTTAGCACCGGGGAGCTGTTTTTT. The encoded protein is CASSYSSQGLVSTGELFF.

Turning to this clonotype: At one end, the junction sequence differs from germline, possibly due to a read error. The rearrangement links TRBV4-1 to TRBJ1-2; 8 bases fit TRBD1. The CDR3 has 16 residues. Germline V CDR1 and CDR2: MGHRA, YSYEKL. The CDR3 loop is CANSQDLYRGNYDYTF. CDR3 DNA: TGCGCCAACAGCCAAGATCTGTACAGGGGGAACTATGACTACACCTTC.

This clonotype was seen many times. This chain links TRBV28 with TRBJ2-1; 14 bases match TRBD2. The CDR3 sequence is 15 residues long. Germline CDR1 reads MDHEN; CDR2 reads SYDVKM. V trimming: 6 bases; J trimming: 6 bases; junction bases outside the gene matches: 4. The CDR3 sequence: CASSGTSGSTNEQFF. CDR3 DNA sequence: TGTGCCAGCAGCGGGACTAGCGGGAGCACCAATGAGCAGTTCTTC.

As for this clonotype: At one of its ends the junction is not consistent with the germline gene, which may arise from a read error. The chain couples TRBV4-2 to TRBJ1-4; D perhaps matches TRBD1 (5 bases). Germline values: CDR1 LGHNA, CDR2 YNFKEQ. CDR3 length: 13 residues. Here the CDR3 reads CVSSQEWGEKMFF. DNA for the CDR3: TGTGTCAGCAGCCAAGAGTGGGGGGAAAAAATGTTTTTT.

This clonotype was seen a handful of times. An end of the junction does not agree with germline; a read error may underlie this. V is TRBV11-3 and J is TRBJ2-1; D remains unclear. There are 13 residues in the CDR3. The germline CDR1 and CDR2 sequences are SGHNT and YENEEA. The CDR3 loop is CARSLGWNNEQFF. The CDR3, as DNA: TGTGCCAGGAGCTTAGGCTGGAACAATGAGCAGTTCTTC.

A few counts support this clonotype. This chain joins TRBV7-8 and TRBJ2-7, with 9 nucleotides matching TRBD1. Germline assignment: CDR1 SGHVS and CDR2 FQNEAQ. V lost 2 bases and J lost 2; bases outside the gene matches: 7. The CDR3 is 16 amino acids. CDR3 coding DNA: TGTGCCAGCAGCTTACGGGACAGGGCGTCCACCTACGAGCAGTACTTC. The encoded protein is CASSLRDRASTYEQYF.

Points on this clonotype: One junction end disagrees with the germline gene, perhaps due to a read error. This chain connects TRBV20-1 to TRBJ2-5; D is possibly TRBD1 (6 bases). Per the germline V gene, CDR1 is DFQATT and CDR2 is SNEGSKA (reference sequence). This CDR3 region has 16 residues. The CDR3, as DNA: TGCATTGCTAGAGATTTTAGGGACACGAGCCAAGAGACTCAGTACTTC. Translating gives CIARDFRDTSQETQYF.

Points on this clonotype: One end of the junction varies from germline; a read error may be responsible. V gene TRBV20-1 combines with J gene TRBJ1-1, with a possible D match to TRBD1 (5 bases). CDR1 is DFQATT and CDR2 is SNEGSKA in the germline V gene (reference sequence). The CDR3 length is 13 residues. As DNA, the CDR3 is TGCAGTGCTAGTAGACCGTGGGGCGCTGAAGCCTTCTTT. Encoded protein: CSASRPWGAEAFF.

A word on this clonotype: The junction departs from the called germline gene at one end, perhaps through a read error. This chain links TRBV20-1 with TRBJ2-7; a weak D match, TRBD2 (6 bases). CDR1 is DFQATT, CDR2 SNEGSKA, per germline (reference sequence). CDR3 length: 14 residues. The chain's CDR3 is CNANKEGVGYEQYF. The CDR3 nucleotides read TGCAATGCCAACAAGGAGGGAGTGGGATACGAGCAGTATTTC.

Many counts were recorded for this clonotype. The chain couples TRBV11-2 to TRBJ1-4, with D unresolved. CDR3 length equals 15 residues. Germline V CDR1 and CDR2: SGHAT, FQNNGV. Trimming left V 0 bases short and J 4 bases short, with 9 bases between. CDR3 nucleotides: TGTGCCAGCAGCTTAGAAGGGCAGAGTAATGAAAAACTGTTTTTT. It specifies CASSLEGQSNEKLFF.

Regarding this clonotype: This sequence may be a read error, since a much larger clone differs from it by one base. The chain is built from TRBV6-1 and TRBJ2-7; 7 bases agree with TRBD1. V was clipped by 6 bases and J by 3 bases; unmatched bases: 5. This CDR3 spans 13 amino acids. Germline V CDR1 and CDR2: MNHNS, SASEGT. Written as DNA, the CDR3 is TGTGCCAGCAGGTTGACAGGGTACTACGAGCAGTACTTC. It is translated as CASRLTGYYEQYF.

Comment on this clonotype: Lacking the conserved final phenylalanine or tryptophan, this CDR3 likely reflects a read error. CDR3 sequence reads: CATSDFSQNQPQHL. The CDR3 bases are TGTGCCACCAGTGATTTTAGCCAGAATCAGCCCCAGCATCTT. The chain combines TRBV24-1 with TRBJ1-5, with D hard to call. CDR3 length equals 14 residues. Germline loops: CDR1 KGHDR, CDR2 SFDVKD. V was cut by 1 base and J by 4 bases, with 7 bases left in between.

This clonotype has more than one count but fewer than ten. The chain couples TRBV5-1 to TRBJ2-2, with D unresolved. Trimming removed 4 bases from V and 0 bases from J, with 13 bases in between. The CDR3 consists of 16 residues. The germline gives CDR1 SGHRS, CDR2 YFSETQ. The CDR3 coding sequence is TGCGCCAGCAGCCCGGACCCCGGATCGAACACCGGGGAGCTGTTTTTT. This translates into CASSPDPGSNTGELFF. The full variable domain, its missing parts supplied by reference TRBV5-1 and TRBJ2-2, is KAGVTQTPRYLIKTRGQQVTLSCSPISGHRSVSWYQQTPGQGLQFLFEYFSETQRNKGNFPGRFSGRQFSNSRSEMNVSTLELGDSALYLCASSPDPGSNTGELFFGEGSRLTVL.